A single sample gave rise to the 3 T cell receptor beta chains below, sequenced in a study of Ad26.COV2.S vaccination and SARS-CoV-2 variants. Repertoires were generated with immunoSEQ multiplex PCR, while TCRdb's copy carries only in-frame clones and drops some. The sample lists some 350,000 clones, about 90% occurring once. Sequenced here: peripheral blood, sampled after recovery from COVID-19. These receptors were collected from a human donor who had recovered from COVID-19.

V and J are TRBV7-2 and TRBJ2-7; 10 nucleotides match TRBD1. CDR3 size: 14 residues. J was trimmed by 6 bases and V by 6 bases; bases with no gene match: 8. Germline V gene data show CDR1 as SGHTA and CDR2 as FQGNSA. CDR3 sequence reads: CASSLDRGAREQYF. The CDR3 region has the DNA TGTGCCAGCAGTCTGGACAGGGGGGCTCGCGAGCAGTACTTC.

This clone has just a few counts. The V call is TRBV6-5, the J call TRBJ1-2, with a possible D match to TRBD1 (5 bases). Germline-derived CDR1 and CDR2 are MNHEY and SVGAGI. The CDR3 length is 14 residues. Trimming stripped 0 bases from V and 7 bases from J, with 12 bases between. The CDR3 spells CASSYSAGLSGYTF. CDR3 coding DNA: TGTGCCAGCAGTTACTCTGCAGGGCTGAGTGGCTACACCTTC.

The gene calls are TRBV6-6 and TRBJ2-3, with TRBD2 identical over 10 bases. The CDR3 sequence is 16 residues long. Germline values: CDR1 MNHNY, CDR2 SVGAGI (reference sequence). V was clipped by 5 bases and J by 0 bases; unmatched bases: 5. The CDR3 spells CASSHTSGVSTDTQYF. CDR3 nucleotide sequence: TGTGCCAGCAGTCATACTAGCGGGGTTAGCACAGATACGCAGTATTTT.